What follows is one T cell receptor (beta chain) and its context. Per germline, CDR1 LGHDT and CDR2 YNNKEL (reference sequence). V lost 1 base, J lost 2 bases, and 5 bases lay in between. This CDR3 spans 13 amino acids. The sample comes from a study of blood T cell repertoires in COVID-19. Everyone who took part was roughly 18 to 89 years old, and they came from over 20 US areas. Two negative PCRs, clearance, or symptom resolution characterized the recovered Cohort 3 donors. The assay was immunoSEQ multiplex PCR, and TCRdb's table has in-frame clones only and misses some. The sample shows 200,000 to 250,000 clones, under 90% of them seen only once.

Sequenced material: PBMCs or T cells enriched from blood (not recorded which). V is TRBV3-1 (or the pseudogene TRBV3-2) and J is TRBJ2-5, with D unclear. This sequence originates from a man in his fifties or sixties who had recovered from COVID-19. CDR3 in DNA: TGTGCCAGCAGCCAAGGGCAGCAAGAGACCCAGTACTTC. This translates into CASSQGQQETQYF.